This T cell receptor (beta chain) was recorded in a study of T cell responses to AZD1222 COVID-19 vaccine. CDR1 is KGHSH, CDR2 LQKENI, per germline. The V end was cut by 3 bases, the J end by 0 bases, with 18 bases between. The CDR3 totals 18 residues. The method was immunoSEQ multiplex PCR; TCRdb's version includes in-frame clones alone and lacks a portion of them. The data hold over 95,000 clones, with approximately 89% observed a single time. In regard to this clone: What it recognizes is unknown.

Findings of the study overall: Baseline antibody screening turned up just six seropositive AZD1222 recipients. Repertoires were collected only later (after the peak T cell response had occurred).

The source material was peripheral blood, sampled 28 days after the second AZD1222 dose. This clonotype was sampled from an adult who received the AZD1222 COVID-19 vaccine. The gene calls are TRBV18 and TRBJ1-3, with D perhaps matching TRBD1 (6 bases). The CDR3 nucleotides are TGTGCCAGCTCACCTCCGTTTGCTACAGGGAGCTCTGGAAACACCATATATTTT. Translated: CASSPPFATGSSGNTIYF.